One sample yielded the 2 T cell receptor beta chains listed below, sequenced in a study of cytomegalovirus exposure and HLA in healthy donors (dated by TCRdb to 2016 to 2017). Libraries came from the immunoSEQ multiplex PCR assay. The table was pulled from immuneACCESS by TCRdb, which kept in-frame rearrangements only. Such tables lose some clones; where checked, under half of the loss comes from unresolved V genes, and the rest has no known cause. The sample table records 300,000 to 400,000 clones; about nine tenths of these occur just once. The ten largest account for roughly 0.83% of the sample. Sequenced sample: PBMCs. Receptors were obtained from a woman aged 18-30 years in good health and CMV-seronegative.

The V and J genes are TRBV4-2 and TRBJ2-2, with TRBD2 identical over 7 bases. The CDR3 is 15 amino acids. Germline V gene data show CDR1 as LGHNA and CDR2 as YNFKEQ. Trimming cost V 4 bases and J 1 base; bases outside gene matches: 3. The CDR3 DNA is TGTGCCAGCAGCCTAGAGCGGGAGAACACCGGGGAGCTGTTTTTT. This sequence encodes CASSLERENTGELFF.

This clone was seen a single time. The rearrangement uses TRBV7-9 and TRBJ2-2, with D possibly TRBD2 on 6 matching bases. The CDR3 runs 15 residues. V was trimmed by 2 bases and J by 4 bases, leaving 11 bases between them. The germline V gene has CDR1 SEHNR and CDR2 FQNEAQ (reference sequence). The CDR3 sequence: CASSLRPEGTGELFF. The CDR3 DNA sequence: TGTGCCAGCAGCTTACGCCCGGAGGGCACCGGGGAGCTGTTTTTT.